A single sample gave rise to the 6 T cell receptor beta chains below, sequenced in a study of cytomegalovirus exposure and HLA in healthy donors. Amplification used 60 Vbeta primers and 13 Jbeta primers. Sequencing was performed with immunoSEQ multiplex PCR; in TCRdb, only in-frame clones are kept and a portion is missing. The table shows more than 110,000 clones, with about 84% occurring only once. Sequenced sample: PBMCs. These receptors all come from a man in his forties or fifties in good health and CMV-seronegative.

This chain links TRBV29-1 with TRBJ2-1; 11 bases map to TRBD2. The CDR3 consists of 12 residues. The germline V gene encodes CDR1 SQVTM and CDR2 ANQGSEA. The CDR3 region has the DNA TGCAGTGTTAGCGGGAGGGCCAATGAGCAGTTCTTC. Its protein is CSVSGRANEQFF.

This clone was seen only once. The V gene is TRBV7-9, the J gene TRBJ2-6; D perhaps matches TRBD2 (6 bases). Per the germline V gene, CDR1 is SEHNR and CDR2 is FQNEAQ (reference sequence). The CDR3 totals 17 residues. Trimming stripped 5 bases from V and 0 bases from J, with 14 bases between. Here the CDR3 reads CASSMGLTGSGANVLTF. As DNA, the CDR3 is TGTGCCAGCAGCATGGGACTTACAGGCTCTGGGGCCAACGTCCTGACTTTC.

The chain joins TRBV5-1 to TRBJ1-3; D is unclear. Deletions cut 4 bases from V and 2 bases from J, with 13 bases between. This CDR3 is 15 amino acids long. CDR1 SGHRS and CDR2 YFSETQ come from the germline V gene. The CDR3 protein is CASSPSGSAGNTIYF. CDR3 bases: TGCGCCAGCAGCCCGTCCGGGTCGGCTGGAAACACCATATATTTT.

The chain recombines TRBV28 with TRBJ2-1; the match to TRBD1 covers 8 bases. Per germline, CDR1 MDHEN and CDR2 SYDVKM. V was pared by 5 bases and J by 5 bases, with 11 bases of the junction left unmatched. CDR3 size: 16 residues. The CDR3 sequence: CASSPPTQGANNEQFF. CDR3 bases: TGTGCCAGCAGTCCCCCAACGCAGGGGGCCAACAATGAGCAGTTCTTC.

The V call is TRBV5-4, the J call TRBJ2-7, with 10 bases aligning to TRBD1. V trimming: 4 bases; J trimming: 4 bases; junction bases outside the gene matches: 8. Germline V gene sequence: CDR1 SGHNT, CDR2 YYREEE (reference sequence). This CDR3 has 15 amino acids. CDR3 sequence: CASSQAGQGSYEQYF. In DNA, the CDR3 is TGTGCCAGCAGCCAGGCGGGACAGGGGTCTTACGAGCAGTACTTC. The whole variable domain, remainder taken from reference TRBV5-4 and TRBJ2-7, is ETGVTQSPTHLIKTRGQQVTLRCSSQSGHNTVSWYQQALGQGPQFIFQYYREEENGRGNFPPRFSGLQFPNYSSELNVNALELDDSALYLCASSQAGQGSYEQYFGPGTRLTVT.

The chain recombines TRBV7-9 with TRBJ2-2, with 9 nucleotides matching TRBD1. The junction had 6 bases not matched to a gene; V was cut back by 5 bases and J by 2 bases. Germline CDR1 is SEHNR and CDR2 is FQNEAQ (reference sequence). The CDR3 is made up of 16 amino acids. The CDR3, as DNA: TGTGCCAGCAGCGGGGGACAGGGCGTTAACACCGGGGAGCTGTTTTTT. It translates to CASSGGQGVNTGELFF.